This TCR beta chain emerged from a study of T cell changes during pregnancy in multiple sclerosis. Profiled with immunoSEQ multiplex PCR; TCRdb holds only in-frame clones, not every one. The sample records 50,000 to 70,000 clones, about 92% being singletons. V was pared by 0 bases and J by 7 bases, with 11 bases of the junction left unmatched. The CDR3 is 16 amino acids. Germline V CDR1 and CDR2: SGHRS, YFSETQ. Material: peripheral blood, obtained after pregnancy. The clonotype comes from a female donor with multiple sclerosis, enrolled in a pregnancy study. The rearrangement links TRBV5-1 to TRBJ2-7; 9 bases line up with TRBD1. DNA of the CDR3: TGCGCCAGCAGCTTGGGACGTGGGACAGGGATAGGTGAGCAGTACTTC. As protein: CASSLGRGTGIGEQYF.